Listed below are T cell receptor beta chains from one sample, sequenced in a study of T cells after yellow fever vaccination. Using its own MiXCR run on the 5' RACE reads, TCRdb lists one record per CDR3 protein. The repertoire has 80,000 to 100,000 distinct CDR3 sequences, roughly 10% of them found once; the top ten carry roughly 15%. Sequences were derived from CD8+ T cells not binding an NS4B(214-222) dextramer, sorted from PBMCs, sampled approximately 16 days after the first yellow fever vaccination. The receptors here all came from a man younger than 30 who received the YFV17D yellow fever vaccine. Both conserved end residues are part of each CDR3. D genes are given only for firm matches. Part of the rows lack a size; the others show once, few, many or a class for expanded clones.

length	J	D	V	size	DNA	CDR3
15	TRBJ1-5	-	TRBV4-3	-	TGCGCCAGCAGCCAAGATGTCCCAGGGCGTCAGCCCCAGCATTTT	CASSQDVPGRQPQHF
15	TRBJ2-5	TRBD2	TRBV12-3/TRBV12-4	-	TGTGCCAGCAGTTTAACTAGCGGGGGCCAAGAGACCCAGTACTTC	CASSLTSGGQETQYF
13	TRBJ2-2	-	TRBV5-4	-	TGTGCCAGCTCCCCGACAGTGGCCGGGGAGCTGTTTTTT	CASSPTVAGELFF
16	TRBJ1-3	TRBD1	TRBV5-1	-	TGCGCCAGCAGCTTCAGGACAGGGGAGAGTGGAAACACCATATATTTT	CASSFRTGESGNTIYF
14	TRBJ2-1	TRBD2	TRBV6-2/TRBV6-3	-	TGTGCCAGCAGACCCGGACTAGCGGGCAATGAGCAGTTCTTC	CASRPGLAGNEQFF
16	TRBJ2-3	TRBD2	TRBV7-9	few	TGTGCCAGCAGCCCCACGGGGGGGGTCGGGACAGATACGCAGTATTTT	CASSPTGGVGTDTQYF
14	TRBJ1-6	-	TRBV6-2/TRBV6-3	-	TGTGCCAGCATGCTGGGCGGTCGAAGTTCACCCCTCCACTTT	CASMLGGRSSPLHF
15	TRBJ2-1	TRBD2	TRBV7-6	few	TGTGCCAGCAGCTTGGGGGGAGGGTCGGCCGATGAGCAGTTCTTC	CASSLGGGSADEQFF
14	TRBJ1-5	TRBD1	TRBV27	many	TGTGCCAGCAGCCCCGGACAGGGGAAACAGCCCCAGCATTTT	CASSPGQGKQPQHF
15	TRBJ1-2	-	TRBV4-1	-	TGCGCCAGCAGCCAAGATCCGGGGATCGACTATGGCTACACCTTC	CASSQDPGIDYGYTF
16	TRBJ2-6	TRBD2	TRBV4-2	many	TGTGCCAGCAGCCAAGAAGCGGGGGCTGGGGCCAACGTCCTGACTTTC	CASSQEAGAGANVLTF
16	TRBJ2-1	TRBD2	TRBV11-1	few	TGTGCCAGCAGCTTATCCGGGGGGGCCTTGTACAATGAGCAGTTCTTC	CASSLSGGALYNEQFF
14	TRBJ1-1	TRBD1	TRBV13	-	TGTGCCAGCACTGACAGGGTCGTTCACACTGAAGCTTTCTTT	CASTDRVVHTEAFF
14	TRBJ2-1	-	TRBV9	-	TGTGCCAGCAGCGTAGAGCAGGGGTGGCATGAGCAGTTCTTC	CASSVEQGWHEQFF
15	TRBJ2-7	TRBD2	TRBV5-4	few	TGTGCCAGCAGCTTGACGACTAGCGGGGACTACGAGCAGTACTTC	CASSLTTSGDYEQYF
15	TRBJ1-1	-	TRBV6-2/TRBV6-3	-	TGTGCCAGCAGTCCCGGGCCTTTGCGGAACACTGAAGCTTTCTTT	CASSPGPLRNTEAFF
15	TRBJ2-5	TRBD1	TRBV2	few	TGTGCCAGCACCACTCGGGACAGGGACCAAGAGACCCAGTACTTC	CASTTRDRDQETQYF
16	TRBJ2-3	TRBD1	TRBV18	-	TGTGCCAGCTCACCCGGGACAGGGGGCATCACAGATACGCAGTATTTT	CASSPGTGGITDTQYF
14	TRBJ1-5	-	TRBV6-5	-	TGTGCCAGCAGTTACTGGGAACTACGGCAGCCCCAGCATTTT	CASSYWELRQPQHF
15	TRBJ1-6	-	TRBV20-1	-	TGCAGTGCTAGGGAGAGGGACTCAAATAATTCACCCCTCCACTTT	CSARERDSNNSPLHF
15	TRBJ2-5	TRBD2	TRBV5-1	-	TGCGCCAGCAGCTACGCGGGCGGGGGGCGAGAGACCCAGTACTTC	CASSYAGGGRETQYF
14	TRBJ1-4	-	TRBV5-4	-	TGTGCCAGCAGCCCCAACCAGGGAACTGAAAAACTGTTTTTT	CASSPNQGTEKLFF
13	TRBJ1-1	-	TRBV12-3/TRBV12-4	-	TGTGCCAGCGCCCCGGACAGGAACACTGAAGCTTTCTTT	CASAPDRNTEAFF
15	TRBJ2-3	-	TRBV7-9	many	TGTGCCAGCAGCTTTTTCGACAGGGAGGGAGATACGCAGTATTTT	CASSFFDREGDTQYF
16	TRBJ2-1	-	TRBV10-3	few	TGTGCCATCAGTGAGTCGACTTATCGGGATCCCAATGAGCAGTTCTTC	CAISESTYRDPNEQFF
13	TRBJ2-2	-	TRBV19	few	TGTGCCAGTAGTGTTGGGCTTGGCGGGGAGCTGTTTTTT	CASSVGLGGELFF
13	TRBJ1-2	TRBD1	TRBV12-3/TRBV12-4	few	TGTGCCAGCACCCTGGGACAGTTCTATGGCTACACCTTC	CASTLGQFYGYTF
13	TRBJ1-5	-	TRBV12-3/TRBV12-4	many	TGTGCCAGCAGTTTCACCCCGGTGAGGCCCCAGCATTTT	CASSFTPVRPQHF
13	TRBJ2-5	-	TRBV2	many	TGTGCCAGCAAGGGGCGGCGCGACGAGACCCAGTACTTC	CASKGRRDETQYF
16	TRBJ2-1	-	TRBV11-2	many	TGTGCCAGCAGCTTAGCGGTCACGGTCAGCTTCTATGAGCAGTTCTTC	CASSLAVTVSFYEQFF
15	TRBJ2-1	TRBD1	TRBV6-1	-	TGTGCCAGCAGCCTAACAGGGGGCTCCTACAATGAGCAGTTCTTC	CASSLTGGSYNEQFF
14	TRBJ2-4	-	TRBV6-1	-	TGTGCCAGCAGTACCCCGGGAGCCAAAAACATTCAGTACTTC	CASSTPGAKNIQYF
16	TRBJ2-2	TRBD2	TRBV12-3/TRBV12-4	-	TGTGCCAGCCTGACTAGCGGGGGGTCGGGCACCGGGGAGCTGTTTTTT	CASLTSGGSGTGELFF
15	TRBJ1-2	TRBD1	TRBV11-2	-	TGTGCCAGCAGCTTAGTGGGGACAGGGAACTATGGCTACACCTTC	CASSLVGTGNYGYTF
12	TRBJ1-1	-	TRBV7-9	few	TGTGCCAGCAGCTTAGGGGGGGAGGAAGCTTTCTTT	CASSLGGEEAFF
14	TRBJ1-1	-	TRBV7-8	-	TGTGCCAGCAGCTTAGAGACGGGGGACACTGAAGCTTTCTTT	CASSLETGDTEAFF
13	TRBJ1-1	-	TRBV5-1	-	TGCGCCAGCAGCTTGGCAGGGGACACTGAAGCTTTCTTT	CASSLAGDTEAFF
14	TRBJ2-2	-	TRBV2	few	TGTGCCAGCACGGAGGGGCTCTTGACCGGGGAGCTGTTTTTT	CASTEGLLTGELFF
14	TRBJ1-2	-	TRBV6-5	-	TGTGCCAGCAGTTACTCGTCCGGGGGCCTTGGCTACACCTTC	CASSYSSGGLGYTF
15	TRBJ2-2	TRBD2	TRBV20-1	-	TGCAGTGCTCCCTTTACTAGCGGGGGGACCGGGGAGCTGTTTTTT	CSAPFTSGGTGELFF
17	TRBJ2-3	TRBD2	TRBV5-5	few	TGTGCCAGCAGATTGGGACTAGCGGGGGGGATTCGGGATACGCAGTATTTT	CASRLGLAGGIRDTQYF
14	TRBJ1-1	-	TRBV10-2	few	TGCGCCAGCAGTGAGTCGGGATTCGGCACTGAAGCTTTCTTT	CASSESGFGTEAFF
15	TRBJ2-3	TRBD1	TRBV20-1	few	TGCTGTGCTACCCCCGGGACAGGGAACACAGATACGCAGTATTTT	CCATPGTGNTDTQYF
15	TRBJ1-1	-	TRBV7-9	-	TGTGCCAGCAGCTTAGCGCCTGTGTTCTACACTGAAGCTTTCTTT	CASSLAPVFYTEAFF
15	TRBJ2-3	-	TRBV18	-	TGTGCCAGCTCACCCGGTGAGGTTAGCACAGATACGCAGTATTTT	CASSPGEVSTDTQYF